Sequencing of this T cell receptor beta chain was carried out in a study of T cells in Graves' hyperthyroidism and ophthalmopathy. Study results and caveats: The model foresaw ophthalmopathy a median 6.5 months prior to onset. Blood shared most expanded thyroid clonotypes above 0.001.

Comments on this clonotype: No antigen is known for it.

Amplification targeted TCR beta CDR3 regions from RNA transcripts. Researchers ran a first-round RT-PCR on the TCR CDR3 using the HTBI primer set. MiXCR was run by TCRdb on the multiplex PCR reads, yielding one entry per CDR3 protein. This sample has 550,000 to 700,000 distinct CDR3 sequences, with around 42% found just once. Uncontrolled infection, other autoimmune disease, pregnancy and lactation each barred patients from inclusion. Thyroid ultrasound, orbital computed tomography, clinical symptoms, and serum thyroxine and TRAb underpinned diagnoses. There are 15 residues in the CDR3. The V segment lost 7 bases and the J segment 3 bases; nucleotides outside the gene matches: 10. Per the germline V gene, CDR1 is SNHLY and CDR2 is FYNNEI.

V and J are TRBV2 and TRBJ2-5, with 8 bases that match TRBD1. Source material: peripheral blood or thyroid tissue (not recorded which). The clonotype was recovered from an adult woman with Graves' disease, either hyperthyroidism or ophthalmopathy (not recorded which). The CDR3: CASTSQTGVKETQYF. Written as DNA, the CDR3 is TGTGCCAGCACCTCTCAGACAGGGGTAAAAGAGACCCAGTACTTC.